Each of the 29 T cell receptor beta chains below was sequenced from the same sample in a study of monozygotic twins with inflammatory bowel disease. TCRdb reworked the 5' RACE reads into one entry per CDR3 protein, no DNA. In all, the sample yields more than 300,000 distinct CDR3 sequences. Material: blood. The receptor set was obtained from a human donor with ulcerative colitis or Crohn's disease, or a healthy co-twin of an affected twin (not recorded which).

The V and J genes are TRBV29-1 and TRBJ2-1; TCRdb proposes TRBD2, but this gene call is untestable without DNA. This CDR3 is 13 amino acids long. Germline CDR1 is SQVTM and CDR2 is ANQGSEA. The CDR3 protein is CSVVSGGYNEQFF.

The CDR3 sequence: CATSDFTVTTDTQYF. The chain recombines TRBV24-1 with TRBJ2-3. The CDR3 extends over 15 amino acids. Germline V gene sequence: CDR1 KGHDR, CDR2 SFDVKD.

The chain recombines TRBV6-2 or TRBV6-3 with TRBJ2-1; TCRdb reports TRBD2, a call that lacks DNA to check it against. CDR3 length: 15 amino acids. Germline CDR1 is MNHEY and CDR2 is SVGEGT. The CDR3 here is CASSYSGLAHNEQFF.

This chain joins TRBV7-9 and TRBJ1-1; TCRdb gives TRBD1 as the D gene, but with no DNA this cannot be confirmed. The V gene's germline CDR1 is SEHNR and CDR2 FQNEAQ (reference sequence). The CDR3 spans 17 residues. The CDR3 protein is CASSPRLGGGADTEAFF.

The chain combines TRBV9 with TRBJ1-6; without DNA, the TCRdb call of TRBD1 cannot be checked. The CDR3 sequence is 15 residues long. Germline V lookup: CDR1 SGDLS, CDR2 YYNGEE. The CDR3 spells CASSPRTGQNSPLHF.

This chain joins TRBV6-5 and TRBJ2-1. Germline assignment: CDR1 MNHEY and CDR2 SVGAGI. This CDR3 has 12 amino acids. CDR3: CASSYRLAEQFF.

The chain recombines TRBV7-9 with TRBJ2-7; TCRdb calls TRBD1, which cannot be checked without DNA. Germline lookup yields CDR1 SEHNR and CDR2 FQNEAQ (reference sequence). CDR3 length: 15 residues. CDR3 residues: CASSLGPGNIREQYF. Supplemented by reference TRBV7-9 and TRBJ2-7, the full variable domain reads DTGVSQNPRHKITKRGQNVTFRCDPISEHNRLYWYRQTLGQGPEFLTYFQNEAQLEKSRLLSDRFSAERPKGSFSTLEIQRTEQGDSAMYLCASSLGPGNIREQYFGPGTRLTVT.

The CDR3 sequence: CASSIEGMGRQPQHF. The chain couples TRBV19 to TRBJ1-5; as DNA is missing, the TRBD1 call by TCRdb cannot be tested. This CDR3 is built from 15 residues. The germline V gene has CDR1 LNHDA and CDR2 SQIVND (reference sequence).

V gene TRBV7-4 combines with J gene TRBJ2-6. Germline V gene lookup returns CDR1 SGHVT and CDR2 SQSDAQ. This CDR3 spans 15 amino acids. The CDR3 loop reads CASSFKPSGANVLTF.

The gene calls are TRBV9 and TRBJ2-1; the D call from TCRdb, TRBD2, cannot be confirmed without DNA. The CDR3 sequence is 19 residues long. Germline values: CDR1 SGDLS, CDR2 YYNGEE. The CDR3 loop is CASSHAASGRATFYNEQFF.

V and J are TRBV7-2 and TRBJ2-3; as DNA is missing, the TRBD2 call by TCRdb cannot be tested. Germline CDR1 and CDR2: SGHTA and FQGNSA. The CDR3 extends over 16 amino acids. The CDR3 loop reads CASSLAPTGGPVTQYF. Variable domain in full (rest from reference TRBV7-2 and TRBJ2-3): GAGVSQSPSNKVTEKGKDVELRCDPISGHTALYWYRQSLGQGLEFLIYFQGNSAPDKSGLPSDRFSAERTGGSVSTLTIQRTQQEDSAVYLCASSLAPTGGPVTQYFGPGTRLTVL.

The rearrangement joins TRBV10-1 to TRBJ2-2; TCRdb picks TRBD1, but there is no DNA to check that call. Germline assignment: CDR1 WNHNN and CDR2 SYGVQD (reference sequence). This CDR3 spans 17 amino acids. CDR3 in amino acids: CASSGGTGALNTGELFF.

V and J are TRBV9 and TRBJ2-7. The CDR3 runs 13 residues. In germline, CDR1 is SGDLS, CDR2 YYNGEE. CDR3 sequence reads: CASSVDPSYEQYF.

The rearrangement links TRBV5-1 to TRBJ2-7; as DNA is missing, the TRBD1 call by TCRdb cannot be tested. CDR1 is SGHRS, CDR2 YFSETQ, per germline. CDR3 length equals 14 residues. CDR3 in amino acids: CASSRTGFPYEQYF.

V usage is TRBV27 and J usage is TRBJ2-5; TCRdb's D call of TRBD2 is untestable without DNA. The length of the CDR3 is 16 residues. Looked up from germline, CDR1 is MNHEY and CDR2 is SMNVEV (reference sequence). Here the CDR3 reads CASSPILAGALETQYF.

The chain has TRBV27 and TRBJ1-2. Looked up from germline, CDR1 is MNHEY and CDR2 is SMNVEV (reference sequence). CDR3 size: 13 residues. CDR3 amino acids: CASRGGRAGGYTF.

The V and J genes are TRBV18 and TRBJ2-3; TCRdb selects TRBD1, and the lack of DNA leaves this call unchecked. The CDR3 has 13 amino acids. Germline-derived CDR1 and CDR2 are KGHSH and LQKENI. CDR3 sequence reads: CASSPQGLDTQYF.

The chain uses TRBV5-1 and TRBJ1-2. The CDR3 covers 14 residues. The germline V gene encodes CDR1 SGHRS and CDR2 YFSETQ. The CDR3 loop reads CASSLNYINYGYTF.

The chain has TRBV7-6 and TRBJ2-7; the D call from TCRdb, TRBD2, cannot be confirmed without DNA. The CDR3 has 11 residues. CDR1 is SGHVS and CDR2 is FNYEAQ in the germline V gene. CDR3 loop: CASSAAGSMYF. Using reference TRBV7-6 and TRBJ2-7 for the parts outside the CDR3, the full variable domain is GAGVSQSPRYKVTKRGQDVALRCDPISGHVSLYWYRQALGQGPEFLTYFNYEAQQDKSGLPNDRFSAERPEGSISTLTIQRTEQRDSAMYRCASSAAGSMYFGPGTRLTVT.

This chain joins TRBV20-1 and TRBJ2-2; without DNA, the TCRdb call of TRBD2 cannot be checked. The CDR3 consists of 16 residues. CDR1 is DFQATT, CDR2 SNEGSKA, per germline (reference sequence). CDR3 sequence reads: CSARLSGGNDAGELFF.

The rearrangement links TRBV29-1 to TRBJ2-5; lacking DNA, the TRBD1 call made by TCRdb goes unchecked. The CDR3 is 13 residues long. Per germline, CDR1 SQVTM and CDR2 ANQGSEA. CDR3 protein: CSVRRGFEETQYF.

The genes are TRBV5-1 and TRBJ1-1; TCRdb returns TRBD1, unconfirmable since there is no DNA. The CDR3 has 13 amino acids. The germline V gene encodes CDR1 SGHRS and CDR2 YFSETQ. This CDR3 reads CASSASQGTEAFF.

V gene TRBV18 combines with J gene TRBJ1-5; the D call of TRBD1 rests on TCRdb alone, since no DNA is present to check it. The CDR3 has 16 amino acids. Germline V gives CDR1 KGHSH, CDR2 LQKENI. CDR3 sequence: CASSPPTGGPGQPQHF.

J is TRBJ1-6 and V is TRBV5-1; with no DNA, the TCRdb D assignment of TRBD1 cannot be verified. The CDR3 sequence is 15 residues long. Germline lookup yields CDR1 SGHRS and CDR2 YFSETQ. CDR3 sequence: CASSNKGQGNSPLHF.

V is TRBV7-8 and J is TRBJ2-7. The CDR3 spans 14 residues. Per the germline V gene, CDR1 is SGHVS and CDR2 is FQNEAQ. CDR3 loop: CASSLAVQAYEQYF.

The chain links TRBV7-2 to TRBJ2-7; as DNA is missing, the TRBD2 call by TCRdb cannot be tested. The CDR3 loop spans 15 amino acids. Germline V gene sequence: CDR1 SGHTA, CDR2 FQGNSA. CDR3 region: CASSSRTSGPYEQYF.

The V call is TRBV11-3, the J call TRBJ2-1; TCRdb's assignment of TRBD2 cannot be checked, as there is no DNA. CDR1 and CDR2 from the germline V gene are SGHNT and YENEEA. The CDR3 spans 17 residues. CDR3 in amino acids: CASSLGRLAGLNNEQFF.

The rearrangement joins TRBV15 to TRBJ2-5; TCRdb's D gene call, TRBD1, goes unchecked for lack of DNA. The germline V gene has CDR1 LNHNV and CDR2 YYDKDF (reference sequence). The CDR3 loop spans 16 amino acids. This CDR3 reads CATSRGGTAAKETQYF.

The genes are TRBV15 and TRBJ2-1; TCRdb lists TRBD1, though no DNA is available to test this call. Germline V gene lookup returns CDR1 LNHNV and CDR2 YYDKDF (reference sequence). The CDR3 sequence is 13 residues long. The CDR3 loop is CATSFLGVNEQFF. The full variable domain, completed using reference TRBV15 and TRBJ2-1, is DAMVIQNPRYQVTQFGKPVTLSCSQTLNHNVMYWYQQKSSQAPKLLFHYYDKDFNNEADTPDNFQSRRPNTSFCFLDIRSPGLGDTAMYLCATSFLGVNEQFFGPGTRLTVL.